Given below is one T cell receptor (beta chain) in context. Its target is not known. The analysis combined second doses at about 4 or about 12 weeks. This entry belongs to a study of T cell responses to AZD1222 COVID-19 vaccine. Study-wide points: Close to half of all spike-specific TCRs reportedly target regions of the variants that are unmutated.

The assay was immunoSEQ multiplex PCR, and TCRdb's table has in-frame clones only and misses some. The sample lists roughly 96,000 clones, around 89% seen once, with roughly 12% in the top ten. Per germline, CDR1 GTSNPN and CDR2 SVGIG (reference sequence). The CDR3 loop spans 13 amino acids. Trimming cost V 0 bases and J 2 bases, with 7 bases left between them. Specimen: peripheral blood, collected 28 days after the second AZD1222 dose. This receptor was taken from an adult who received the AZD1222 COVID-19 vaccine. V is TRBV30 and J is TRBJ1-1; no firm D call. CDR3 residues: CAWSVYGNTEAFF. In DNA form, the CDR3 reads TGTGCCTGGAGTGTATACGGAAACACTGAAGCTTTCTTT.